This T cell receptor (beta chain) was sequenced in a study of cytomegalovirus exposure and HLA in healthy donors. PCR involved 60 Vbeta and 13 Jbeta primers. Clones were sequenced by immunoSEQ multiplex PCR, and TCRdb holds only the in-frame ones, with some missing. Of a few hundred thousand clones listed, 70% to 80% are singletons. V shed 1 base, J shed 4 bases, and the junction held 11 bases outside the gene matches. This CDR3 is built from 17 residues. Germline V lookup: CDR1 SGHDT, CDR2 YYEEEE. The sample taken for sequencing was PBMCs. V is TRBV5-6 and J is TRBJ1-2, with 9 bases identical to TRBD1. This TCR was recovered from a girl aged 2-15 years in good health and CMV-seronegative. CDR3 sequence: CASSLFHTGGVRYGYTF. CDR3 DNA: TGTGCCAGCAGCTTGTTCCATACAGGGGGCGTTCGCTATGGCTACACCTTC.